The present entry profiles one T cell receptor (beta chain) with its context. These data come from a study of blood T cell repertoires in COVID-19. For the study at large: Researchers got acute and convalescent COVID-19 samples from the United States, Italy and Spain.

Germline lookup yields CDR1 MNHEY and CDR2 SVGEGT. This CDR3 region has 17 residues. V dropped 5 bases and J dropped 0 bases, with 14 bases sitting between them. How the authors handled the data: It was from reference gene primer amplification that nucleated cell counts were estimated. Produced via immunoSEQ multiplex PCR; TCRdb's table is partial and in-frame only. The D gene and trimming were derived from the DNA, and the V and J assignments and clone size from that table. The sample includes about 140,000 clones, roughly 82% of them seen just once. The receptor's source is an elderly man with acute or convalescent COVID-19. The rearrangement uses TRBV6-2 or TRBV6-3 and TRBJ2-6; weak D call: TRBD2 (5 bases). Material for sequencing was peripheral blood. CDR3 protein: CASSTGSTYSGANVLTF. For the CDR3, the DNA is TGTGCCAGCAGTACGGGGTCAACCTACTCTGGGGCCAACGTCCTGACTTTC.